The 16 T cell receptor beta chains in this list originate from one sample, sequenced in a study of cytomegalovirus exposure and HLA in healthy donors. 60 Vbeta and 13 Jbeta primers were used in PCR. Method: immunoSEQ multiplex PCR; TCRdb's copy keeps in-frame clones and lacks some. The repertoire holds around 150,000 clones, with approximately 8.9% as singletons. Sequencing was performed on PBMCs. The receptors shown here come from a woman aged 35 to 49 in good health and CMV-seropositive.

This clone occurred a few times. CDR3 sequence (DNA): TGTGCCAGCAGTGAGGACAGGTCGGGCGGCTACACCTTC. This gives the protein CASSEDRSGGYTF. V gene TRBV2 combines with J gene TRBJ1-2, with 7 bases aligning to TRBD1. The CDR3 totals 13 residues. Germline V gene lookup returns CDR1 SNHLY and CDR2 FYNNEI. V shed 3 bases, J shed 8 bases, and the junction held 6 bases outside the gene matches.

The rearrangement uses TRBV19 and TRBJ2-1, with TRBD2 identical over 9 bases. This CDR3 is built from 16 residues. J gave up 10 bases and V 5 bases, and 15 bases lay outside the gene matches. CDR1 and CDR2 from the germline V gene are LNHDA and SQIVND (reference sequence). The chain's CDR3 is CASSLGGGGAVGEQFF. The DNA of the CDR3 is TGTGCCAGTAGTCTAGGGGGCGGGGGGGCGGTTGGAGAGCAGTTCTTC.

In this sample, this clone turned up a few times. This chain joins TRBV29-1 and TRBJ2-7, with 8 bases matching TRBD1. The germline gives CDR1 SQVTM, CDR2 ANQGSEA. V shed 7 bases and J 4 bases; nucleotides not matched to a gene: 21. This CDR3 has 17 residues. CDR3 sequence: CSAGRWTGSKGGYEQYF. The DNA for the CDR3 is TGCAGCGCCGGCCGGTGGACAGGGTCAAAGGGTGGATACGAGCAGTACTTC.

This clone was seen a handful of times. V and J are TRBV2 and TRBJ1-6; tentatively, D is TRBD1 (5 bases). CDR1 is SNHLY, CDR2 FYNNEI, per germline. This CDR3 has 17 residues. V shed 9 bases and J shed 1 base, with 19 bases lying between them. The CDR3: CASTNGRGFSYNSPLHF. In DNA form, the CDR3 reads TGTGCCAGTACCAATGGAAGGGGTTTTTCCTATAATTCACCCCTCCACTTT.

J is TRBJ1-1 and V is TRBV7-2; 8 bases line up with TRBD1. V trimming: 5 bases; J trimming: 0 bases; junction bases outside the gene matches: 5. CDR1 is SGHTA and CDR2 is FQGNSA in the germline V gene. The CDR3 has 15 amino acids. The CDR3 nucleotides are TGTGCCAGCAGCAACCGACAGGGGCTGAACACTGAAGCTTTCTTT. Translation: CASSNRQGLNTEAFF.

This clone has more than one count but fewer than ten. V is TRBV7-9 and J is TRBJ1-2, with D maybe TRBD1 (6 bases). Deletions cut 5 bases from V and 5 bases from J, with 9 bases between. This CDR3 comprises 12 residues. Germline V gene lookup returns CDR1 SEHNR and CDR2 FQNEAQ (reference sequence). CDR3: CASSPGQYGYTF. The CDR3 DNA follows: TGTGCCAGCAGCCCAGGACAGTATGGCTACACCTTC.

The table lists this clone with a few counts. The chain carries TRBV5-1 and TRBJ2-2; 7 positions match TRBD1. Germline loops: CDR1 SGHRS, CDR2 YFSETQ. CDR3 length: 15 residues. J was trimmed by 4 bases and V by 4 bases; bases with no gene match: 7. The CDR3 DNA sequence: TGCGCCAGCAGCCCGGGACAGAGGATCACCGGGGAGCTGTTTTTT. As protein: CASSPGQRITGELFF.

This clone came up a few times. In DNA form, the CDR3 reads TGTGCCAGCAGTTCCGCAACTAATGAAAAACTGTTTTTT. Translated: CASSSATNEKLFF. This chain connects TRBV28 to TRBJ1-4, with D uncertain. Looked up from germline, CDR1 is MDHEN and CDR2 is SYDVKM. V was clipped by 4 bases and J by 0 bases, with 3 bases between them. The CDR3 loop spans 13 amino acids.

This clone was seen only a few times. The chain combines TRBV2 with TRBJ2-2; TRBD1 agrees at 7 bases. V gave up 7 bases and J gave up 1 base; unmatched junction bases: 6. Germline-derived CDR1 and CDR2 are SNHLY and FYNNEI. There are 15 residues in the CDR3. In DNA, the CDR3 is TGTGCCAGCACGAGGGGGCAGGGGAACACCGGGGAGCTGTTTTTT. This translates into CASTRGQGNTGELFF.

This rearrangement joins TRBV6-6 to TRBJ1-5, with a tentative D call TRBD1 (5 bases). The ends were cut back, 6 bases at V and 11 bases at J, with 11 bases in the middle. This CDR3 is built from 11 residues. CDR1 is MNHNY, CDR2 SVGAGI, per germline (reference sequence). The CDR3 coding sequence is TGTGCCAGCAGCCAGCAGGGTGCCCAGCATTTT. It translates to CASSQQGAQHF.

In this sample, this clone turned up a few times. The CDR3 region has the DNA TGTGCCAGCAGTTCGGCTAGCGGGGGGGCCCCACAGTATTTT. This translates into CASSSASGGAPQYF. The chain recombines TRBV6-5 with TRBJ2-3; TRBD2 agrees at 12 bases. Germline-derived CDR1 and CDR2 are MNHEY and SVGAGI. The V segment lost 4 bases and the J segment 12 bases; nucleotides outside the gene matches: 8. The CDR3 spans 14 residues.

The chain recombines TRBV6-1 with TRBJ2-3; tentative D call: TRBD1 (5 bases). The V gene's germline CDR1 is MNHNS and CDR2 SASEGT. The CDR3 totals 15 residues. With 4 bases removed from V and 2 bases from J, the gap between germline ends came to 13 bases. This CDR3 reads CASSVQSGATDTQYF. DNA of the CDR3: TGTGCCAGCAGTGTCCAGTCTGGGGCCACAGATACGCAGTATTTT.

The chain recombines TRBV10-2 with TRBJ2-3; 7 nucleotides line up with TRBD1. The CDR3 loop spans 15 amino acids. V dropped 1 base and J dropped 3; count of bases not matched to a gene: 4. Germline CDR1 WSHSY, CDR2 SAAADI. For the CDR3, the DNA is TGCGCCAGCAGTGAGTACAGGGGTTGGACAGATACGCAGTATTTT. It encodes CASSEYRGWTDTQYF.

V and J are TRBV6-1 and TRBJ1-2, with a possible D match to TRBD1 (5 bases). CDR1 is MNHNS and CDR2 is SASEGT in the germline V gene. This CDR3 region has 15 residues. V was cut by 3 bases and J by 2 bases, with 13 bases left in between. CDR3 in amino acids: CASSDGRGGNYGYTF. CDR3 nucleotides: TGTGCCAGCAGTGATGGGAGGGGAGGAAACTATGGCTACACCTTC.

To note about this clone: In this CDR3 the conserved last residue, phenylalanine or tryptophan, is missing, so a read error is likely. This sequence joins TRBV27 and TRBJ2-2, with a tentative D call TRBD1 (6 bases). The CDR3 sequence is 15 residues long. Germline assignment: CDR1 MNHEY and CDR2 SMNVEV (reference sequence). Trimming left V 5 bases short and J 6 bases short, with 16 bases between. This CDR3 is CASSPLGAPPGELFV. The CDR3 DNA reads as TGTGCCAGCAGTCCACTGGGGGCGCCGCCCGGGGAGCTGTTTGTT.

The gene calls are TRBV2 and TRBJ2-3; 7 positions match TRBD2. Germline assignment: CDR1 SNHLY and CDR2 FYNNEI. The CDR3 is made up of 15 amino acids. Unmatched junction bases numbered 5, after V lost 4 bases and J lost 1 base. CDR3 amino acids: CASSARSGGTDTQYF. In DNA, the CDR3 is TGTGCCAGCAGTGCACGGAGCGGGGGCACAGATACGCAGTATTTT.